The 9 T cell receptor beta chains below all came from one sample that was sequenced in a study of spatial heterogeneity in lung cancer. For these TCRs, the target antigens are not known. Via MiXCR, TCRdb re-called the 5' RACE reads, giving one row per CDR3 protein. The sample records approximately 9,700 distinct CDR3 sequences, roughly 9.4% being singletons. The time point was: sample taken at primary tumor resection. Study outcomes and limitations: Counts of expanded alpha and beta TCRs within tumors tracked the tumor nonsynonymous mutation count.

The sequencing here drew on lung tumor tissue, taken at surgery. The source of these receptors is a female donor with early-stage non-small cell lung cancer.

This clonotype was found a few times. This sequence joins TRBV12-3 or TRBV12-4 and TRBJ2-2; possible D gene TRBD2, 5 bases. The CDR3 has 16 residues. The V and J ends lost 6 bases and 2 bases respectively, with 16 bases between them. The CDR3 coding sequence is TGTGCCAGCAGACCCGGACGAGGGTTTAACACCGGGGAGCTGTTTTTT. Translated: CASRPGRGFNTGELFF.

This clonotype was observed many times. The rearrangement uses TRBV19 and TRBJ2-3; D might be TRBD1 (5 bases). Germline V gene data show CDR1 as LNHDA and CDR2 as SQIVND (reference sequence). The CDR3 totals 17 residues. The V end was cut by 4 bases, the J end by 1 base, with 18 bases between. The CDR3 protein is CASSTTAWGDGTDTQYF. In DNA, the CDR3 is TGTGCCAGTAGTACTACCGCCTGGGGCGACGGCACAGATACGCAGTATTTT.

By share, this clonotype ranks as medium-sized. The chain joins TRBV10-3 to TRBJ1-1; TRBD1 matches at 7 bases. Germline CDR1 and CDR2: ENHRY and SYGVKD. V was pared by 6 bases and J by 2 bases, with 6 bases of the junction left unmatched. This CDR3 is 14 amino acids long. CDR3 amino acids: CAISPGQQNTEAFF. DNA of the CDR3: TGTGCCATCAGCCCGGGACAGCAAAACACTGAAGCTTTCTTT.

This clonotype was detected ten times or more. This chain joins TRBV6-2 or TRBV6-3 and TRBJ1-2; D may be TRBD1 (5 bases). The CDR3 spans 16 residues. Germline V CDR1 and CDR2: MNHEY, SVGEGT. V dropped 5 bases and J dropped 3 bases, with 19 bases sitting between them. The CDR3, as DNA: TGTGCCAGCAGTGCCCCTCGGACACGCGGTGACTATGGCTACACCTTC. Its protein product is CASSAPRTRGDYGYTF.

This clonotype is classed as medium-sized. The chain recombines TRBV2 with TRBJ1-5; D remains ambiguous. CDR1 SNHLY and CDR2 FYNNEI come from the germline V gene. The V end lost 7 bases, the J end lost 0 bases, and 13 bases lay between the germline ends. There are 15 residues in the CDR3. DNA for the CDR3: TGTGCCAGCAATTTTAGAGGCTCTAGCAATCAGCCCCAGCATTTT. This codes for CASNFRGSSNQPQHF.

In its sample, this clonotype was seen many times. The chain joins TRBV7-3 to TRBJ2-7; 8 bases align to TRBD1. V trimming: 2 bases; J trimming: 5 bases; junction bases outside the gene matches: 5. The V gene's germline CDR1 is SGHTA and CDR2 FQGTGA. There are 14 residues in the CDR3. The CDR3 spells CASSLGQGPNEQYF. Written as DNA, the CDR3 is TGTGCCAGCAGCTTAGGACAGGGACCTAACGAGCAGTACTTC.

The V call is TRBV27, the J call TRBJ2-7; D is uncertain. This CDR3 has 13 amino acids. V was shortened by 0 bases and J by 0 bases, with 3 bases between the two germline ends. Germline CDR1 reads MNHEY; CDR2 reads SMNVEV (reference sequence). The CDR3, as DNA: TGTGCCAGCAGTTTATCTGCCTCCTACGAGCAGTACTTC. Protein sequence: CASSLSASYEQYF.

This chain uses TRBV12-3 or TRBV12-4 with TRBJ2-5; no firm D call. The V gene lost 5 bases and the J gene lost 3 bases, with 10 bases spanning the gap. This CDR3 is built from 13 residues. CDR3 sequence: CASSLVGEETQYF. The DNA for the CDR3 is TGTGCCAGCAGTCTAGTTGGGGAAGAGACCCAGTACTTC.

There are a few counts of this clonotype. V gene TRBV6-1 combines with J gene TRBJ2-3; 10 nucleotides match TRBD1. V lost 6 bases to trimming and J lost 1 base; unmatched junction nucleotides: 4. The CDR3 runs 15 residues. Germline CDR1 and CDR2: MNHNS and SASEGT. The CDR3 is CASRGGQGRTDTQYF. In DNA form, the CDR3 reads TGTGCCAGCAGGGGGGGACAGGGGCGCACAGATACGCAGTATTTT.